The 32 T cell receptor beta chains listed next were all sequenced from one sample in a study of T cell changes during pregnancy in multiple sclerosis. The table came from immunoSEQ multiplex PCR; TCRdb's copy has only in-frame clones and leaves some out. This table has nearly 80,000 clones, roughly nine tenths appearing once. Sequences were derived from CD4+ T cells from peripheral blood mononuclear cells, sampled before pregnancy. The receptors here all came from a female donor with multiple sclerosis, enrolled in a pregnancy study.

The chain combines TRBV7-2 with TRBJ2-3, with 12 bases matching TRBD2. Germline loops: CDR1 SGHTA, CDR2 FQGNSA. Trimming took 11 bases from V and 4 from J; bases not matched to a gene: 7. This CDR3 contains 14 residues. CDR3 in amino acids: CAGGPSGGADTQYF. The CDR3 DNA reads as TGTGCCGGGGGGCCTAGCGGGGGGGCAGATACGCAGTATTTT.

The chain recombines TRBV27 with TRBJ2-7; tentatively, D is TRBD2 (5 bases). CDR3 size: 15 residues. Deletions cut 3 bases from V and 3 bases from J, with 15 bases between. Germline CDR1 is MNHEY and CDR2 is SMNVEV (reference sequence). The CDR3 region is CASSLKGWGVYEQYF. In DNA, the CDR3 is TGTGCCAGCAGTTTGAAGGGCTGGGGAGTCTACGAGCAGTACTTC.

CDR3 protein: CASSPQGTQATGELFF. The CDR3 region has the DNA TGCGCCAGCAGCCCACAGGGGACCCAAGCCACCGGGGAGCTGTTTTTT. The chain recombines TRBV5-1 with TRBJ2-2, with TRBD1 identical over 7 bases. The CDR3 has 16 residues. CDR1 is SGHRS and CDR2 is YFSETQ in the germline V gene. V was pared by 4 bases and J by 4 bases, with 10 bases of the junction left unmatched.

The CDR3 region is CASSWGGPALGNQPQHF. CDR3 nucleotide sequence: TGTGCCAGCAGCTGGGGGGGGCCGGCTCTTGGCAATCAGCCCCAGCATTTT. V gene TRBV5-6 combines with J gene TRBJ1-5, with TRBD1 as a possible D gene (6 bases). V lost 3 bases and J lost 2, with 18 bases in between. From germline, CDR1 is SGHDT and CDR2 YYEEEE. This CDR3 is built from 17 residues. Full variable domain (rest looked up from reference TRBV5-6 and TRBJ1-5): DAGVTQSPTHLIKTRGQQVTLRCSPKSGHDTVSWYQQALGQGPQFIFQYYEEEERQRGNFPDRFSGHQFPNYSSELNVNALLLGDSALYLCASSWGGPALGNQPQHFGDGTRLSIL.

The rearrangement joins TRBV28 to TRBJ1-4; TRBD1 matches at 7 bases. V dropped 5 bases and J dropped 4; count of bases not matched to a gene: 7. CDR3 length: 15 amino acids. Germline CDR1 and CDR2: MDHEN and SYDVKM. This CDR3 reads CASSIGTAINEKLFF. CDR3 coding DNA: TGTGCCAGCAGTATAGGGACAGCCATTAATGAAAAACTGTTTTTT.

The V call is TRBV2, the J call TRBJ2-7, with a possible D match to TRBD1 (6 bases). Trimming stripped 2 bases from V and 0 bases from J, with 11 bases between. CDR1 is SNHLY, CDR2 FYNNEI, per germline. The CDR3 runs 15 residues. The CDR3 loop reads CASSERGSTSYEQYF. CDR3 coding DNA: TGTGCCAGCAGTGAAAGGGGGTCTACCTCCTACGAGCAGTACTTC. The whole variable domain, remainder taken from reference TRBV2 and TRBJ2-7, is EPEVTQTPSHQVTQMGQEVILRCVPISNHLYFYWYRQILGQKVEFLVSFYNNEISEKSEIFDDQFSVERPDGSNFTLKIRSTKLEDSAMYFCASSERGSTSYEQYFGPGTRLTVT.

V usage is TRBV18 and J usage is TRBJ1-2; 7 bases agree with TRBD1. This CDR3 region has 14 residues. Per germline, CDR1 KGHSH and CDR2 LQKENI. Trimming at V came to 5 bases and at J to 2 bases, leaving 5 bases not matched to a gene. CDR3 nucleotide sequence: TGTGCCAGCTCAACCGACAGGGTCAACTATGGCTACACCTTC. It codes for CASSTDRVNYGYTF.

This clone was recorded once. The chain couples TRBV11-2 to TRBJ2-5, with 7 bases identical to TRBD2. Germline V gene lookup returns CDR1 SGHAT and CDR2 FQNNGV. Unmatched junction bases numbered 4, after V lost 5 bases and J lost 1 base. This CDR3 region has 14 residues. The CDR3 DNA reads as TGTGCCAGCAGCGAGAGCGGGGTCCAAGAGACCCAGTACTTC. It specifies CASSESGVQETQYF.

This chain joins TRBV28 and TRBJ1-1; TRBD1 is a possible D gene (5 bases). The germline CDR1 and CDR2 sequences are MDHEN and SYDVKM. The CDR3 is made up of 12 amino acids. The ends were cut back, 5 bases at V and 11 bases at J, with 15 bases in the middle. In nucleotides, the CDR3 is TGTGCCAGCAGTCCCCTAAGTCGGGGGGCTTTCTTT. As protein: CASSPLSRGAFF.

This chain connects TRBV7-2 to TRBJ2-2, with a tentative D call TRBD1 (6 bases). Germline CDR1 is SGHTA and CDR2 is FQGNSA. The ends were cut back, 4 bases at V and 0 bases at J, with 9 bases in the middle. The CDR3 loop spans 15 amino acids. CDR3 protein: CASSYGTPNTGELFF. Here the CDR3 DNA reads TGTGCCAGCAGCTACGGGACACCGAACACCGGGGAGCTGTTTTTT.

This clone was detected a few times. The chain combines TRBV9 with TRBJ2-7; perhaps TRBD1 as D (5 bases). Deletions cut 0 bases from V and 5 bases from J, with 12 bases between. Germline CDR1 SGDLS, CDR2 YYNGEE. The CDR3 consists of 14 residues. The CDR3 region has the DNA TGTGCCAGCAGCGTAGCAGCCCAGGGAAACGAGCAGTACTTC. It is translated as CASSVAAQGNEQYF.

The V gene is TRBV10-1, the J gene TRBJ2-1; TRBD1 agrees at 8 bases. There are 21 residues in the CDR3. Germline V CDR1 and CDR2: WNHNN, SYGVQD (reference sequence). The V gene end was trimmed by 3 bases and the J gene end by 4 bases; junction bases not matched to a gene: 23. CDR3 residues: CASSDFVGQARSTTSYNEQFF. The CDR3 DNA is TGCGCCAGCAGTGATTTTGTGGGACAGGCCCGTTCCACCACCTCTTACAATGAGCAGTTCTTC.

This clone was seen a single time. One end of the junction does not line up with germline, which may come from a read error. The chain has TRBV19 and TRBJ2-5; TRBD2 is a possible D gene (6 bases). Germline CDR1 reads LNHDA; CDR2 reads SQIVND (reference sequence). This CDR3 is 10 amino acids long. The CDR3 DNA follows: TGCAGGGACTTTGGCGAGACCCAGTACTTC. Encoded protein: CRDFGETQYF.

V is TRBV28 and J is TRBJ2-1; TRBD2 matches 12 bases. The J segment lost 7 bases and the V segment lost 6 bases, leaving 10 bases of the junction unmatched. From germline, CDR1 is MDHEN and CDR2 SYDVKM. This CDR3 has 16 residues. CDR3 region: CASRPSLAGGINEQFF. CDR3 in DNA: TGTGCCAGCAGACCTTCTCTAGCGGGGGGGATTAATGAGCAGTTCTTC.

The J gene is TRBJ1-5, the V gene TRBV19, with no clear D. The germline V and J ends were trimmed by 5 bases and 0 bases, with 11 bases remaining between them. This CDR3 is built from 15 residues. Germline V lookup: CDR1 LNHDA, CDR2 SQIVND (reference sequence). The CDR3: CASSEKRISNQPQHF. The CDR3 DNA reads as TGTGCCAGTAGTGAAAAGCGGATTAGCAATCAGCCCCAGCATTTT.

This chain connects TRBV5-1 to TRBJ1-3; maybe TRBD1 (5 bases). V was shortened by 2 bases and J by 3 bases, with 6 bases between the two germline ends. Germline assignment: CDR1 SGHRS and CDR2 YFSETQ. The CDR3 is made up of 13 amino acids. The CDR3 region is CASSLRGGNTIYF. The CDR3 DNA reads TGCGCCAGCAGCTTAAGGGGTGGAAACACCATATATTTT.

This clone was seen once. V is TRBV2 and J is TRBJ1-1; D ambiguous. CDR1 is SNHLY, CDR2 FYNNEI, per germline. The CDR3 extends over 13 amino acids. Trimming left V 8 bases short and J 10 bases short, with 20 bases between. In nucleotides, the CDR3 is TGTGCCAGCTCCAAGCCCGATATGTTCTCAGCTTTCTTT. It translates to CASSKPDMFSAFF. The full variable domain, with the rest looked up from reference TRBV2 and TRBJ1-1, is EPEVTQTPSHQVTQMGQEVILRCVPISNHLYFYWYRQILGQKVEFLVSFYNNEISEKSEIFDDQFSVERPDGSNFTLKIRSTKLEDSAMYFCASSKPDMFSAFFGQGTRLTVV.

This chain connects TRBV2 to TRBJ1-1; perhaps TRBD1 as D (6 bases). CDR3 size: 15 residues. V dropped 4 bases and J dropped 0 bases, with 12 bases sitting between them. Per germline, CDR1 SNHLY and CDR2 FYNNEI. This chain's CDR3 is CASSGVRGLNTEAFF. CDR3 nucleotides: TGTGCCAGCAGTGGGGTCAGGGGACTGAACACTGAAGCTTTCTTT.

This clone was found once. The CDR3 sequence is CAWSVRPWDRVKETQYF. The CDR3 nucleotides read TGTGCCTGGAGTGTACGGCCTTGGGACAGGGTGAAAGAGACCCAGTACTTC. This chain links TRBV30 with TRBJ2-5, with 9 bases lining up with TRBD1. Looked up from germline, CDR1 is GTSNPN and CDR2 is SVGIG (reference sequence). V shed 0 bases, J shed 3 bases, and the junction held 11 bases outside the gene matches. The CDR3 extends over 17 amino acids.

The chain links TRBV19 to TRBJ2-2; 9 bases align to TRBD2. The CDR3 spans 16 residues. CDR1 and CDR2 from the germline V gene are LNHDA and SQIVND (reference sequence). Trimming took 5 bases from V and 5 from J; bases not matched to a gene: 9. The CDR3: CASSPLAGEVTGELFF. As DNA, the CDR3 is TGTGCCAGTAGTCCATTAGCGGGAGAGGTTACCGGGGAGCTGTTTTTT.

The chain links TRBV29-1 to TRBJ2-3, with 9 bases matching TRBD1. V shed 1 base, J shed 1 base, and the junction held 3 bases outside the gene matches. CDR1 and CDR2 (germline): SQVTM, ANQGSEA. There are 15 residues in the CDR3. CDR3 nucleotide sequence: TGCAGCGTTGAAGTACAGGGGGCAGGCACAGATACGCAGTATTTT. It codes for CSVEVQGAGTDTQYF.

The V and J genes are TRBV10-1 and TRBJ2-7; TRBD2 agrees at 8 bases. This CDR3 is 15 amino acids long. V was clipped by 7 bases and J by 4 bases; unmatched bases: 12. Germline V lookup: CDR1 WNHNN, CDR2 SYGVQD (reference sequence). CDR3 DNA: TGCGCCAGCATCCCCGGGACTAGGGACGAATACGAGCAGTACTTC. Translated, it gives CASIPGTRDEYEQYF.

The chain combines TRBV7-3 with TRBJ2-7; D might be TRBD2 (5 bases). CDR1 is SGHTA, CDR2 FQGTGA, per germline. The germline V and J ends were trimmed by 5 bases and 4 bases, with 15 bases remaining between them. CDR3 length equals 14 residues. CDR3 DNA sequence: TGTGCCAGCAGCCAGAACTCGGGGTCTTACGAGCAGTACTTC. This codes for CASSQNSGSYEQYF. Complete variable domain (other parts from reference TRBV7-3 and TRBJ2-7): GAGVSQTPSNKVTEKGKYVELRCDPISGHTALYWYRQSLGQGPEFLIYFQGTGAADDSGLPNDRFFAVRPEGSVSTLKIQRTERGDSAVYLCASSQNSGSYEQYFGPGTRLTVT.

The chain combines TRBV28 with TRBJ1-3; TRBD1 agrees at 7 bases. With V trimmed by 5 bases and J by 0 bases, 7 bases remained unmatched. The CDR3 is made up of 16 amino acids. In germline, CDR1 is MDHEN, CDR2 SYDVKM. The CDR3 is CASSLSGTVSGNTIYF. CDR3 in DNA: TGTGCCAGCAGTCTCTCCGGGACAGTCTCTGGAAACACCATATATTTT.

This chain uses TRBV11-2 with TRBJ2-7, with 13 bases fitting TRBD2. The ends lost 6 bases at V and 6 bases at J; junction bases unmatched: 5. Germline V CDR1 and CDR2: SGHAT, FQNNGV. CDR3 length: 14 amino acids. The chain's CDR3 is CASSTSGRGFEQYF. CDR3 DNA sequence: TGTGCCAGCAGTACTAGCGGGAGGGGATTCGAGCAGTACTTC.

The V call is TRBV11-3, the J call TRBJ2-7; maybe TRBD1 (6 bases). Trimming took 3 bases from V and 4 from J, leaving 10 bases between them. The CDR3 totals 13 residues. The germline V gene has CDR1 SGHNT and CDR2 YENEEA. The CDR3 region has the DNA TGTGCCAGCAGCTTTGGACAGCCGTACGAGCAGTACTTC. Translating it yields CASSFGQPYEQYF.

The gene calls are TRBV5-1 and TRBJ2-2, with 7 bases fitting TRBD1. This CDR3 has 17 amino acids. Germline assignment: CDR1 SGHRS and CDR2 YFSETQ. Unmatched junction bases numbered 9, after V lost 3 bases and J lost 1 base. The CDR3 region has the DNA TGCGCCAGCAGCTCCTTAGGGGGCCCGGGGAACACCGGGGAGCTGTTTTTT. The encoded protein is CASSSLGGPGNTGELFF.

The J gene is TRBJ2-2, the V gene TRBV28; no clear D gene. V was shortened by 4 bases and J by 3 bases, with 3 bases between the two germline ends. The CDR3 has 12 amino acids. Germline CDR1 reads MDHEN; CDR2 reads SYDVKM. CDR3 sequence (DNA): TGTGCCAGCAGTTCGTACACCGGGGAGCTGTTTTTT. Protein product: CASSSYTGELFF.

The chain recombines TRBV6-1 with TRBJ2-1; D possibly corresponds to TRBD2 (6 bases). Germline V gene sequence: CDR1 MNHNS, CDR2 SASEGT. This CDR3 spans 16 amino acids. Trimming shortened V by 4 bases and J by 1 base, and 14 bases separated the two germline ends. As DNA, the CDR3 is TGTGCCAGCAGTGGTCTGGCGGGATGGTCCTACAATGAGCAGTTCTTC. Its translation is CASSGLAGWSYNEQFF.

Written as DNA, the CDR3 is TGTGCCAGCAGCTTCTCCGGGACTCAGGGTACGCAGTATTTT. Residues: CASSFSGTQGTQYF. The rearrangement links TRBV7-9 to TRBJ2-3; tentatively, D is TRBD2 (6 bases). The CDR3 extends over 14 amino acids. The germline CDR1 and CDR2 sequences are SEHNR and FQNEAQ (reference sequence). V was clipped by 3 bases and J by 8 bases, with 15 bases between them.

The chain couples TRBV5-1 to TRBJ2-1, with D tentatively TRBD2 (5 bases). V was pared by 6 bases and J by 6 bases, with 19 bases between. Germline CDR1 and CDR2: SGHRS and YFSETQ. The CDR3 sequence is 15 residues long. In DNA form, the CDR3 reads TGCGCCAGCACAGGTTTGGGAGAGGAAATCAATGAGCAGTTCTTC. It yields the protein CASTGLGEEINEQFF.

CDR3 sequence reads: CASSVVPGFSGNTIYF. The CDR3 region has the DNA TGTGCCAGCAGCGTAGTCCCGGGATTCTCTGGAAACACCATATATTTT. This chain links TRBV9 with TRBJ1-3; no reliable D call. Trimming shortened V by 0 bases and J by 0 bases, and 10 bases separated the two germline ends. This CDR3 has 16 residues. CDR1 SGDLS and CDR2 YYNGEE come from the germline V gene.